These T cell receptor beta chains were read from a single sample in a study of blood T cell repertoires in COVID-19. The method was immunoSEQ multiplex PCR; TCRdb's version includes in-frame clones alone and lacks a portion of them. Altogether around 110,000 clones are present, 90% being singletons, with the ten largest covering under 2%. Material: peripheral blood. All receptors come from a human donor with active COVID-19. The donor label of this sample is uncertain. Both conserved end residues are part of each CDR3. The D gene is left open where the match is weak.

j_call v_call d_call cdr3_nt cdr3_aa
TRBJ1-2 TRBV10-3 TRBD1 TGTGCCATCAGTGAGTCTCCCGGGACAGGGGGTTTTCTCAACTATGGCTACACCTTC CAISESPGTGGFLNYGYTF
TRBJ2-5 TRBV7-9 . TGTGCCAGCAGCTTAGAAGGTCAGGGGCAAGAGACCCAGTACTTC CASSLEGQGQETQYF
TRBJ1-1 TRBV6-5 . TGTGCCAGCAGTTGGCCTAGCGAAGCTTTCTTT CASSWPSEAFF
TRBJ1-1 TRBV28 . TGTGCCAGCAGTCCCCTCGTTAGGAACACTGAAGCTTTCTTT CASSPLVRNTEAFF
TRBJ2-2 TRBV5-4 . TGTGCCAGCAGCTATGACAGAACCGGGGAGCTGTTTTTT CASSYDRTGELFF
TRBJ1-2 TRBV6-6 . TGTGCCAGCAGTTTCAACCATCAGAACTATGGCTACACCTTC CASSFNHQNYGYTF
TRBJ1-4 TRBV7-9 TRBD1 TGTGCCAGCAGCTTTGGGACAGTTAATGAAAAACTGTTTTTT CASSFGTVNEKLFF
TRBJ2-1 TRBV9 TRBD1 TGTGCCAGCAGCGTAGAAGCCCGGGACAGGGTCGGGAATGAGCAGTTCTTC CASSVEARDRVGNEQFF
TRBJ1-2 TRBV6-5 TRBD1 TGTGCCAGCAGCCGCACAGGGGTTTATGGCTACACCTTC CASSRTGVYGYTF
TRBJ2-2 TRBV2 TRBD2 TGTGCCAGCAGTGGGGGGGTAGCGGGGACCGGGGAGCTGTTTTTT CASSGGVAGTGELFF